Following are 24 T cell receptor beta chains from one sample sequenced in a study of blood T cell repertoires in COVID-19. Measured with immunoSEQ multiplex PCR; TCRdb has only the in-frame clones, and not every one. The data contain over 400,000 clones, about 85% of them singletons. Sequenced: PBMCs or T cells enriched from blood (not recorded which). The source of these receptors is a woman aged 60-70 years who had recovered from COVID-19.

The rearrangement joins TRBV7-6 to TRBJ2-2; 8 nucleotides match TRBD2. Looked up from germline, CDR1 is SGHVS and CDR2 is FNYEAQ. The trim removed 5 bases at V and 3 bases at J, leaving 8 bases unmatched. This CDR3 has 16 amino acids. The CDR3 DNA reads as TGTGCCAGCAGCCCGTCCGGGACTAGGTACACCGGGGAGCTGTTTTTT. Translation: CASSPSGTRYTGELFF.

The chain recombines TRBV7-2 with TRBJ2-1, with TRBD2 identical over 16 bases. This CDR3 contains 19 residues. With 4 bases clipped from V and 0 bases from J, the junction kept 6 bases outside the gene matches. CDR1 is SGHTA, CDR2 FQGNSA, per germline. This CDR3 reads CASSSPGLAGGPSYNEQFF. The CDR3 DNA sequence: TGTGCCAGCAGCTCACCGGGACTAGCGGGGGGGCCCTCCTACAATGAGCAGTTCTTC.

V is TRBV5-8 and J is TRBJ1-2; D gene ambiguous. V was shortened by 0 bases and J by 4 bases, with 7 bases between the two germline ends. The CDR3 contains 13 residues. The germline gives CDR1 SGHTS, CDR2 YDEGEE. The CDR3 here is CASSLGRPYGYTF. CDR3 coding DNA: TGTGCCAGCAGCTTGGGCAGGCCCTATGGCTACACCTTC.

This clone came up once. This rearrangement joins TRBV18 to TRBJ1-3; possible D gene TRBD1, 5 bases. Germline assignment: CDR1 KGHSH and CDR2 LQKENI. This CDR3 spans 17 amino acids. Trimming shortened V by 6 bases and J by 1 base, and 19 bases separated the two germline ends. The CDR3 coding sequence is TGTGCCAGCTCGCGGGACGAGGTACGGCTATCTGGAAACACCATATATTTT. As protein: CASSRDEVRLSGNTIYF.

The CDR3 DNA follows: TGCAGTCCTTGGGGGCCGGGGAGTGAAGCTTTCTTT. Translated: CSPWGPGSEAFF. The V and J genes are TRBV29-1 and TRBJ1-1; the D gene is possibly TRBD1 (6 bases). The CDR3 contains 12 residues. Germline V gene data show CDR1 as SQVTM and CDR2 as ANQGSEA.

The rearrangement joins TRBV30 to TRBJ2-2, with 9 bases fitting TRBD1. The CDR3 is 17 amino acids. Germline trimming cut 0 bases from V and 3 bases from J; bases unmatched to any gene: 8. Looked up from germline, CDR1 is GTSNPN and CDR2 is SVGIG (reference sequence). CDR3 in DNA: TGTGCCTGGAGTGTACTGTCCGGGACAGGGTACACCGGGGAGCTGTTTTTT. This encodes CAWSVLSGTGYTGELFF.

The CDR3 is CASSSQGDRGEQFF. The CDR3 coding sequence is TGTGCCAGCAGCTCACAGGGGGACAGGGGTGAGCAGTTCTTC. V and J are TRBV11-3 and TRBJ2-1, with 10 bases fitting TRBD1. This CDR3 has 14 residues. CDR1 and CDR2 from the germline V gene are SGHNT and YENEEA. J was trimmed by 9 bases and V by 4 bases; bases with no gene match: 6.

This CDR3 is CASSQAPSGGAGEQFF. CDR3 sequence (DNA): TGCGCCAGCAGCCAAGCCCCTAGCGGGGGGGCCGGGGAGCAGTTCTTC. The chain employs TRBV4-1 and TRBJ2-1, with 12 bases aligning to TRBD2. This CDR3 has 16 amino acids. Trimming cost V 1 base and J 10 bases; bases outside gene matches: 8. CDR1 is MGHRA and CDR2 is YSYEKL in the germline V gene.

With respect to this clone: Other DNA sequences in this sample translate to the same CDR3. The rearrangement links TRBV12-3 or TRBV12-4 to TRBJ1-2; D call uncertain. V lost 2 bases to trimming and J lost 5 bases, with 9 bases between them. This CDR3 region has 13 residues. Here the CDR3 reads CASSLNRNYGYTF. CDR3 in DNA: TGTGCCAGCAGTTTAAACAGAAATTATGGCTACACCTTC.

V gene TRBV24-1 combines with J gene TRBJ2-1, with D maybe TRBD2 (7 bases). The V end lost 9 bases, the J end lost 4 bases, and 15 bases lay between the germline ends. The germline CDR1 and CDR2 sequences are KGHDR and SFDVKD. This CDR3 has 14 amino acids. CDR3 nucleotide sequence: TGTGCCACCGGAAGGGGGGGCCAGTACAATGAGCAGTTCTTC. Translating it yields CATGRGGQYNEQFF.

This rearrangement joins TRBV18 to TRBJ2-2; D is unresolved. Germline V lookup: CDR1 KGHSH, CDR2 LQKENI. Between the trimmed V and J ends, which lost 5 bases and 3 bases, there was a span of 13 bases. There are 15 residues in the CDR3. The CDR3 DNA reads TGTGCCAGCTCATTTGGCATCTTGGACACCGGGGAGCTGTTTTTT. It encodes CASSFGILDTGELFF.

This clone appeared a single time. The chain carries TRBV4-1 and TRBJ2-3, with TRBD1 matching 8 bases. V was pared by 1 base and J by 7 bases, with 13 bases of the junction left unmatched. CDR3 length: 17 residues. Germline CDR1 MGHRA, CDR2 YSYEKL. CDR3 sequence (DNA): TGCGCCAGCAGCCAAGTTGGAGGGACAGGAGGCCGGAATACGCAGTATTTT. It codes for CASSQVGGTGGRNTQYF.

J is TRBJ1-1 and V is TRBV5-5, with 8 bases that match TRBD1. Germline CDR1 and CDR2: SGHKS and YYEKEE (reference sequence). CDR3 length equals 16 residues. V dropped 0 bases and J dropped 6; count of bases not matched to a gene: 10. For the CDR3, the DNA is TGTGCCAGCAGCTTGGAAAGGACAGGGAGTGGGTCTGAAGCTTTCTTT. Amino acid sequence: CASSLERTGSGSEAFF.

As regards this clone: This specimen includes other DNA sequences encoding the same CDR3. The chain links TRBV9 to TRBJ1-2; 8 positions match TRBD1. The junction had 3 bases not matched to a gene; V was cut back by 0 bases and J by 2 bases. CDR1 and CDR2 from the germline V gene are SGDLS and YYNGEE. The length of the CDR3 is 15 residues. The CDR3 spells CASSVGQGANYGYTF. In DNA form, the CDR3 reads TGTGCCAGCAGCGTAGGGCAGGGGGCGAACTATGGCTACACCTTC.

The rearrangement links TRBV9 to TRBJ2-1; 12 bases line up with TRBD2. V lost 2 bases to trimming and J lost 4 bases; unmatched junction nucleotides: 4. Germline assignment: CDR1 SGDLS and CDR2 YYNGEE. The CDR3 covers 16 residues. The CDR3 region is CASSVETSGGYNEQFF. The CDR3 DNA reads as TGTGCCAGCAGCGTCGAGACTAGCGGGGGTTACAATGAGCAGTTCTTC.

This clone was seen just once. The chain couples TRBV3-1 (or the pseudogene TRBV3-2) to TRBJ1-2, with 8 bases aligning to TRBD1. Looked up from germline, CDR1 is LGHDT and CDR2 is YNNKEL (reference sequence). CDR3 length: 16 amino acids. V dropped 3 bases and J dropped 4; count of bases not matched to a gene: 10. This chain's CDR3 is CASSHRQGRHIYGYTF. CDR3 nucleotide sequence: TGTGCCAGCAGCCATAGACAGGGGCGACACATCTATGGCTACACCTTC.

The chain employs TRBV9 and TRBJ1-2; D is perhaps TRBD1 (5 bases). The CDR3 has 15 amino acids. Germline CDR1 SGDLS, CDR2 YYNGEE. The V end was cut by 0 bases, the J end by 1 base, with 10 bases between. This CDR3 reads CASSVEWTNNYGYTF. The DNA of the CDR3 is TGTGCCAGCAGCGTAGAATGGACAAATAACTATGGCTACACCTTC. The full variable domain, rest sourced from reference TRBV9 and TRBJ1-2, is DSGVTQTPKHLITATGQRVTLRCSPRSGDLSVYWYQQSLDQGLQFLIQYYNGEERAKGNILERFSAQQFPDLHSELNLSSLELGDSALYFCASSVEWTNNYGYTFGSGTRLTVV.

The chain employs TRBV13 and TRBJ2-3, with a possible D match to TRBD1 (5 bases). From germline, CDR1 is PRHDT and CDR2 FYEKMQ (reference sequence). The CDR3 covers 15 residues. The V end lost 4 bases, the J end lost 4 bases, and 15 bases lay between the germline ends. The CDR3 reads CASSYRRGAADTQYF. CDR3 sequence (DNA): TGTGCCAGCAGCTATAGGCGTGGGGCCGCAGATACGCAGTATTTT. The entire variable domain, with the rest obtained from reference TRBV13 and TRBJ2-3, is as follows: AAGVIQSPRHLIKEKRETATLKCYPIPRHDTVYWYQQGPGQDPQFLISFYEKMQSDKGSIPDRFSAQQFSDYHSELNMSSLELGDSALYFCASSYRRGAADTQYFGPGTRLTVL.

The V gene is TRBV5-4, the J gene TRBJ1-3; tentative D call: TRBD1 (6 bases). With 8 bases removed from V and 1 base from J, the gap between germline ends came to 10 bases. This CDR3 region has 13 residues. In germline, CDR1 is SGHNT, CDR2 YYREEE (reference sequence). CDR3 region: CASRQASGNTIYF. The CDR3 bases are TGTGCCAGTAGACAGGCGTCTGGAAACACCATATATTTT.

The rearrangement joins TRBV18 to TRBJ1-1; 10 bases are a match to TRBD1. The junction had 0 bases not matched to a gene; V was cut back by 1 base and J by 1 base. Germline V CDR1 and CDR2: KGHSH, LQKENI. The CDR3 length is 15 residues. In DNA, the CDR3 is TGTGCCAGCTCACCACGGGACAGGGGGAACACTGAAGCTTTCTTT. Protein product: CASSPRDRGNTEAFF.

The CDR3 nucleotides are TGCGCCAGCATCAATGTCAGGGGTGACTATGGCTACACCTTC. It yields the protein CASINVRGDYGYTF. V and J are TRBV5-1 and TRBJ1-2; D is possibly TRBD1 (6 bases). The V end was cut by 6 bases, the J end by 3 bases, with 15 bases between. Germline values: CDR1 SGHRS, CDR2 YFSETQ. CDR3 size: 14 residues.

J is TRBJ1-5 and V is TRBV6-1; a possible D gene is TRBD1 (5 bases). The germline V gene has CDR1 MNHNS and CDR2 SASEGT. CDR3 length equals 15 residues. The ends were cut back, 2 bases at V and 7 bases at J, with 15 bases in the middle. In DNA form, the CDR3 reads TGTGCCAGCAGTGAATACTTGCAGGGTGGCCAGCCCCAGCATTTT. Protein: CASSEYLQGGQPQHF.

This chain uses TRBV6-5 with TRBJ2-2; 10 bases map to TRBD2. The ends lost 6 bases at V and 7 bases at J; junction bases unmatched: 5. Germline lookup yields CDR1 MNHEY and CDR2 SVGAGI. The length of the CDR3 is 14 residues. The CDR3: CASSRLAGGGELFF. DNA of the CDR3: TGTGCCAGCAGCAGACTAGCGGGCGGCGGGGAGCTGTTTTTT.

This chain connects TRBV7-8 to TRBJ1-2; 8 bases align to TRBD1. This CDR3 comprises 17 residues. CDR1 is SGHVS and CDR2 is FQNEAQ in the germline V gene. J lost 0 bases, V lost 1 base, and 7 bases had no gene match. The DNA for the CDR3 is TGTGCCAGCAGCTTAGTGGCCAGGGGGCGGACTAACTATGGCTACACCTTC. Amino acid sequence: CASSLVARGRTNYGYTF.